This T cell receptor (beta chain) was retrieved from a study of shared clonotypes between healthy human individuals. The V and J ends lost 6 bases and 2 bases respectively, with 20 bases between them. The CDR3 covers 17 residues. The germline V gene encodes CDR1 MNHNS and CDR2 SASEGT. Here immunoSEQ multiplex PCR was the method, and the copy in TCRdb shows in-frame clones only, minus some. The sample includes 2 million to 2.5 million clones, under 95% of them seen just once. The chain couples TRBV6-1 to TRBJ1-5, with D possibly TRBD1 on 6 matching bases. The sample taken for sequencing was naive CD4+ T cells from PBMCs. Described subset: CD45RA+ positively selected. The sequence was obtained from a man aged 18-30 years in good health. Some clones in this sample may be carry-over from other donors' samples. CDR3: CASSERTAHVGNQPQHF. The CDR3, as DNA: TGTGCCAGCAGCGAAAGGACAGCTCACGTAGGCAATCAGCCCCAGCATTTT.